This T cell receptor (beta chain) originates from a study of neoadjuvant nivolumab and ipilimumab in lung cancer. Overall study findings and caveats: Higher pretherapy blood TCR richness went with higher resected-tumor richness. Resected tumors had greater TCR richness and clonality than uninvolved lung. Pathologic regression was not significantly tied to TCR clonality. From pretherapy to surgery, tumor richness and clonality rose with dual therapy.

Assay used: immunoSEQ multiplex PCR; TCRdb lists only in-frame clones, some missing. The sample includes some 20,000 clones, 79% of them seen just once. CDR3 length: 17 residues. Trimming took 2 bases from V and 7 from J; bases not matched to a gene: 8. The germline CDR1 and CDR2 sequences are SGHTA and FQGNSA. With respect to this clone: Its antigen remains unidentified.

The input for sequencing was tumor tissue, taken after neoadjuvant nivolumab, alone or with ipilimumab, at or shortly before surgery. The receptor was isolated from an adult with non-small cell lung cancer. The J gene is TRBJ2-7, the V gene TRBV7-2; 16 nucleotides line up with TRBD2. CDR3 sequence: CASSLSGLAGGPSEQYF. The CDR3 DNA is TGTGCCAGCAGCTTATCGGGACTAGCGGGGGGGCCGTCAGAGCAGTACTTC.